The 9 T cell receptor beta chains reported below all come from one sample, sequenced in a study of cytomegalovirus exposure and HLA in healthy donors. Researchers ran the PCR with 60 Vbeta and 13 Jbeta primers. Sequencing used immunoSEQ multiplex PCR; TCRdb keeps in-frame clones, though not all of them. The profile shows under 200,000 clones, 65% to 85% of them singletons. The sample was PBMCs. The receptors were sampled from a woman in her 50s in good health and CMV-seropositive.

The rearrangement uses TRBV5-1 and TRBJ1-1; no clear D gene. The CDR3 totals 12 residues. V lost 4 bases and J lost 8, with 12 bases in between. Germline V gives CDR1 SGHRS, CDR2 YFSETQ. Written as DNA, the CDR3 is TGCGCCAGCAGCCCGGACTTTTCCGAAGCTTTCTTT. Its translation: CASSPDFSEAFF. Looking up the rest from reference TRBV5-1 and TRBJ1-1 gives the full variable domain: KAGVTQTPRYLIKTRGQQVTLSCSPISGHRSVSWYQQTPGQGLQFLFEYFSETQRNKGNFPGRFSGRQFSNSRSEMNVSTLELGDSALYLCASSPDFSEAFFGQGTRLTVV.

This clone was detected only a few times. This rearrangement joins TRBV27 to TRBJ1-6; maybe TRBD1 (5 bases). This CDR3 region has 15 residues. Germline V gene lookup returns CDR1 MNHEY and CDR2 SMNVEV (reference sequence). The germline V and J ends were trimmed by 5 bases and 7 bases, with 15 bases remaining between them. The CDR3 DNA sequence: TGTGCCAGCAGTCCCTCCAGGGTCGTGAATTCACCCCTCCACTTT. Its translation: CASSPSRVVNSPLHF.

This chain uses TRBV5-1 with TRBJ1-1, with 7 bases that match TRBD1. The germline gives CDR1 SGHRS, CDR2 YFSETQ. CDR3 size: 15 residues. The J segment lost 3 bases and the V segment lost 5 bases, leaving 10 bases of the junction unmatched. The CDR3 coding sequence is TGCGCCAGCAGAGAGAGGGGGCAAGTGGACACTGAAGCTTTCTTT. This codes for CASRERGQVDTEAFF.

The gene calls are TRBV2 and TRBJ2-7; D gene unclear. V dropped 6 bases and J dropped 5 bases, with 8 bases sitting between them. CDR1 is SNHLY, CDR2 FYNNEI, per germline. The CDR3 contains 11 residues. Here the CDR3 reads CASSYPHEQYF. In nucleotides, the CDR3 is TGTGCCAGCAGCTACCCCCACGAGCAGTACTTC.

This chain links TRBV6-5 with TRBJ1-1; tentative D call: TRBD1 (5 bases). CDR3 length equals 13 residues. Germline CDR1 is MNHEY and CDR2 is SVGAGI. V lost 5 bases and J 6 bases, leaving 13 bases between the germline ends. This CDR3 is CASSPAGRSEAFF. CDR3 bases: TGTGCCAGCAGTCCGGCAGGGAGGTCTGAAGCTTTCTTT.

The chain carries TRBV16 and TRBJ1-5, with 9 bases that match TRBD1. The V gene's germline CDR1 is KGHSY and CDR2 FQNENV. The V gene end was trimmed by 4 bases and the J gene end by 7 bases; junction bases not matched to a gene: 5. The CDR3 is 14 amino acids. The CDR3 DNA follows: TGTGCCAGCAGCCGGGACAGGGTGAGGCAGCCCCAGCATTTT. Amino acids: CASSRDRVRQPQHF.

The rearrangement joins TRBV18 to TRBJ2-7; 7 bases are a match to TRBD2. This CDR3 comprises 16 residues. The V gene end was trimmed by 4 bases and the J gene end by 5 bases; junction bases not matched to a gene: 14. The germline V gene encodes CDR1 KGHSH and CDR2 LQKENI. DNA for the CDR3: TGTGCCAGCTCACTTGAGATAGCGGGTGGGTACGACGAGCAGTACTTC. This encodes CASSLEIAGGYDEQYF.

As DNA, the CDR3 is TGTGCCAGCAGCCTAATTGGGCGGGGGGTCTACGAGCAGTACTTC. Translation gives CASSLIGRGVYEQYF. The V call is TRBV7-2, the J call TRBJ2-7; 8 nucleotides align to TRBD2. The CDR3 spans 15 residues. Germline CDR1 and CDR2: SGHTA and FQGNSA. V trimming: 5 bases; J trimming: 3 bases; junction bases outside the gene matches: 9.

The chain links TRBV4-2 to TRBJ2-7; 8 nucleotides agree with TRBD2. Trimming took 1 base from V and 3 from J; bases not matched to a gene: 8. Germline CDR1 LGHNA, CDR2 YNFKEQ. The CDR3 is 16 residues long. CDR3 loop: CASSQVTAGVRYEQYF. Here the CDR3 DNA reads TGTGCCAGCAGCCAAGTGACAGCGGGGGTCCGCTACGAGCAGTACTTC.